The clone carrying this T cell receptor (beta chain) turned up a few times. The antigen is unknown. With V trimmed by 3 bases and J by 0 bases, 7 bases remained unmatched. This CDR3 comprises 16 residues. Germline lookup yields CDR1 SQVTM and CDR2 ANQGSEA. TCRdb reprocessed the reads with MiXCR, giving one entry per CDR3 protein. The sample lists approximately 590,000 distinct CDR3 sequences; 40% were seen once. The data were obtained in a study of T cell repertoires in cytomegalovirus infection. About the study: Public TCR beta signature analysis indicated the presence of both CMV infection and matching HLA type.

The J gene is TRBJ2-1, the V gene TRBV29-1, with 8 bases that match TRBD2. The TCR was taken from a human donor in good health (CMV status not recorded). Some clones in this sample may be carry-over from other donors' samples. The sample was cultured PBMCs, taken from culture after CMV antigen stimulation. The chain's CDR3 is CSVDVYGRASYNEQFF. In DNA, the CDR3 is TGCAGCGTTGACGTCTACGGGAGGGCCTCCTACAATGAGCAGTTCTTC.